A single sample is the source of the 25 T cell receptor beta chains below, sequenced in a study of radiation and T cells in renal cell carcinoma. This sample's time point: baseline pretreatment blood. Stated treatment: 15 Gy SBRT to primary tumor, nephrectomy 4 weeks later. The data were produced by immunoSEQ multiplex PCR, yet TCRdb's version contains in-frame clones alone and is incomplete. Of more than 95,000 clones listed, roughly four fifths were seen once; the top ten hold under 4%. The material sequenced was blood, taken from a patient whose treatment included radiotherapy and nephrectomy. Receptor source: a woman in her fifties or sixties with renal cell carcinoma.

The chain recombines TRBV28 with TRBJ1-2; TRBD1 matches at 8 bases. CDR3 length: 17 residues. Germline lookup yields CDR1 MDHEN and CDR2 SYDVKM. Losses at the gene ends were 7 bases for V and 3 bases for J; bases not matched to a gene: 16. The CDR3 protein is CASTSLGGQEPHYGYTF. DNA for the CDR3: TGTGCCAGCACCAGTTTGGGGGGACAGGAACCTCACTATGGCTACACCTTC.

The chain carries TRBV6-5 and TRBJ1-3; weak D call: TRBD1 (6 bases). CDR3 length: 13 residues. Trimming cost V 7 bases and J 3 bases, with 10 bases left between them. Germline V gene data show CDR1 as MNHEY and CDR2 as SVGAGI. The CDR3 here is CASKGGGGNTIYF. Written as DNA, the CDR3 is TGTGCCAGCAAGGGGGGAGGTGGAAACACCATATATTTT.

The J gene is TRBJ1-1, the V gene TRBV4-3, with D perhaps TRBD1 (6 bases). V lost 0 bases and J lost 3, with 23 bases in between. The V gene's germline CDR1 is LGHNA and CDR2 YSLEER. This CDR3 has 19 amino acids. This CDR3 reads CASSQDRKSYGGRYTEAFF. The CDR3 nucleotides are TGCGCCAGCAGCCAAGATCGTAAATCATACGGGGGCCGATACACTGAAGCTTTCTTT.

The rearrangement uses TRBV5-1 and TRBJ1-3; no definite D call. CDR1 and CDR2 from the germline V gene are SGHRS and YFSETQ. The CDR3 is 11 residues long. Between the trimmed V and J ends, which lost 9 bases and 4 bases, there was a span of 8 bases. Here the CDR3 reads CATQWGNTIYF. CDR3 DNA: TGCGCCACCCAATGGGGAAACACCATATATTTT. Full variable domain (missing parts from reference TRBV5-1 and TRBJ1-3): KAGVTQTPRYLIKTRGQQVTLSCSPISGHRSVSWYQQTPGQGLQFLFEYFSETQRNKGNFPGRFSGRQFSNSRSEMNVSTLELGDSALYLCATQWGNTIYFGEGSWLTVV.

This clone has more than one count but fewer than ten. This sequence joins TRBV9 and TRBJ2-7; D perhaps matches TRBD1 (5 bases). Germline V gene lookup returns CDR1 SGDLS and CDR2 YYNGEE. Deletions cut 0 bases from V and 5 bases from J, with 12 bases between. The CDR3 loop spans 14 amino acids. The CDR3, as DNA: TGTGCCAGCAGCGTAGCAGGGTCGGCCCACGAGCAGTACTTC. Its translation is CASSVAGSAHEQYF.

The chain has TRBV28 and TRBJ1-2, with 8 positions matching TRBD1. The junction had 10 bases not matched to a gene; V was cut back by 6 bases and J by 4 bases. CDR1 is MDHEN, CDR2 SYDVKM, per germline. The CDR3 spans 15 residues. CDR3 DNA sequence: TGTGCCAGCAGCCTCACCAGGGGGCGGGTCTATGGCTACACCTTC. This sequence encodes CASSLTRGRVYGYTF.

Comment on this clone: Other DNA sequences within the sample encode an identical CDR3. The chain couples TRBV7-9 to TRBJ2-7; D is uncertain. Germline CDR1 is SEHNR and CDR2 is FQNEAQ (reference sequence). The CDR3 contains 11 residues. Trimming stripped 6 bases from V and 3 bases from J, with 6 bases between. Written as DNA, the CDR3 is TGTGCCAGCAGTGACCGCTACGAGCAGTACTTC. It is translated as CASSDRYEQYF.

The chain employs TRBV11-2 and TRBJ1-1; unclear D gene. V was clipped by 3 bases and J by 5 bases, with 10 bases between them. The CDR3 is made up of 13 amino acids. Germline V lookup: CDR1 SGHAT, CDR2 FQNNGV. CDR3 region: CASSFLGVTEAFF. The CDR3 DNA follows: TGTGCCAGCAGCTTTTTGGGTGTGACTGAAGCTTTCTTT. Complete variable domain (other parts from reference TRBV11-2 and TRBJ1-1): EAGVAQSPRYKIIEKRQSVAFWCNPISGHATLYWYQQILGQGPKLLIQFQNNGVVDDSQLPKDRFSAERLKGVDSTLKIQPAKLEDSAVYLCASSFLGVTEAFFGQGTRLTVV.

This chain's CDR3 is CASSRFSYEQYF. As DNA, the CDR3 is TGTGCCAGCAGCAGGTTCTCCTACGAGCAGTACTTC. The chain combines TRBV7-2 with TRBJ2-7; D unresolved. The ends were cut back, 5 bases at V and 0 bases at J, with 5 bases in the middle. Germline CDR1 and CDR2: SGHTA and FQGNSA. CDR3 length equals 12 residues.

V gene TRBV19 combines with J gene TRBJ2-4; D ambiguous. V gave up 3 bases and J gave up 0 bases, with 6 bases separating them. Germline V gene sequence: CDR1 LNHDA, CDR2 SQIVND (reference sequence). This CDR3 comprises 14 residues. CDR3 protein: CASSIILAKNIQYF. The CDR3 DNA is TGTGCCAGTAGTATTATCCTAGCCAAAAACATTCAGTACTTC.

This clone appeared a single time. J is TRBJ2-1 and V is TRBV9, with D perhaps matching TRBD1 (6 bases). V was cut by 0 bases and J by 1 base, with 8 bases left in between. The CDR3 has 15 amino acids. Germline V gives CDR1 SGDLS, CDR2 YYNGEE. DNA of the CDR3: TGTGCCAGCAGCGTAGACAGGGCTTCCTACAATGAGCAGTTCTTC. Its translation: CASSVDRASYNEQFF.

This chain joins TRBV7-8 and TRBJ2-5; the D is unclear. V was trimmed by 5 bases and J by 3 bases, leaving 4 bases between them. Germline loops: CDR1 SGHVS, CDR2 FQNEAQ. The CDR3 length is 11 residues. The CDR3 protein is CASSQEETQYF. CDR3 sequence (DNA): TGTGCCAGCAGCCAGGAAGAGACCCAGTACTTC. Using reference TRBV7-8 and TRBJ2-5 for the parts outside the CDR3, the full variable domain is GAGVSQSPRYKVAKRGQDVALRCDPISGHVSLFWYQQALGQGPEFLTYFQNEAQLDKSGLPSDRFFAERPEGSVSTLKIQRTQQEDSAVYLCASSQEETQYFGPGTRLLVL.

The J gene is TRBJ2-7, the V gene TRBV6-5; TRBD1 matches 9 bases. In germline, CDR1 is MNHEY, CDR2 SVGAGI. CDR3 length: 13 amino acids. The V and J ends lost 10 bases and 4 bases, in that order; junction bases with no gene match: 8. The CDR3 bases are TGTGCCACCGGGACAGGGTTAGGTTACGAGCAGTACTTC. Translated: CATGTGLGYEQYF.

This rearrangement joins TRBV15 to TRBJ1-4, with TRBD1 identical over 7 bases. The CDR3 is made up of 15 amino acids. Germline CDR1 is LNHNV and CDR2 is YYDKDF (reference sequence). Trimming cost V 4 bases and J 8 bases; bases outside gene matches: 10. CDR3 sequence reads: CATSTRQGRGEKLFF. The CDR3 region has the DNA TGTGCCACCAGCACGCGACAGGGCCGAGGAGAAAAACTGTTTTTT.

The chain has TRBV19 and TRBJ1-3; TRBD1 might be the D (6 bases). CDR1 LNHDA and CDR2 SQIVND come from the germline V gene (reference sequence). The CDR3 covers 16 residues. V was trimmed by 8 bases and J by 4 bases, leaving 21 bases between them. The CDR3 nucleotides are TGTGCCAGTTCGACAGGTCGTTACGAGGTGGGAAACACCATATATTTT. Amino acid sequence: CASSTGRYEVGNTIYF.

The V and J genes are TRBV11-2 and TRBJ1-4; D is perhaps TRBD1 (6 bases). Germline V gives CDR1 SGHAT, CDR2 FQNNGV. The V end was cut by 5 bases, the J end by 0 bases, with 22 bases between. The CDR3 loop spans 19 amino acids. The CDR3 protein is CASSLYPHRDISTNEKLFF. Here the CDR3 DNA reads TGTGCCAGCAGCCTCTACCCCCACCGGGACATTTCAACTAATGAAAAACTGTTTTTT.

This sequence joins TRBV19 and TRBJ2-3, with 9 bases that match TRBD1. The V gene end was trimmed by 6 bases and the J gene end by 4 bases; junction bases not matched to a gene: 11. This CDR3 comprises 16 residues. CDR1 and CDR2 from the germline V gene are LNHDA and SQIVND (reference sequence). DNA of the CDR3: TGTGCCAGTAGCGCGCCCCGGGACAGGGCAGCAGATACGCAGTATTTT. Translation gives CASSAPRDRAADTQYF.

This clone was counted once. CDR3: CASSEGWNTGELFF. Here the CDR3 DNA reads TGTGCCAGCAGTGAAGGGTGGAACACCGGGGAGCTGTTTTTT. The rearrangement uses TRBV6-1 and TRBJ2-2; D not certain. Germline assignment: CDR1 MNHNS and CDR2 SASEGT. The V gene lost 1 base and the J gene lost 1 base, with 4 bases spanning the gap. This CDR3 spans 14 amino acids.

The chain combines TRBV19 with TRBJ1-2, with TRBD1 identical over 12 bases. Trimming cost V 5 bases and J 7 bases; bases outside gene matches: 8. CDR1 LNHDA and CDR2 SQIVND come from the germline V gene (reference sequence). This CDR3 has 15 residues. The DNA for the CDR3 is TGTGCCAGTAGTTCCCTCTCGGGACAGGGGGCTGGCTACACCTTC. Its translation: CASSSLSGQGAGYTF.

The V gene is TRBV6-1, the J gene TRBJ2-7; D unresolved. V lost 6 bases, J lost 4 bases, and 7 bases lay in between. The length of the CDR3 is 11 residues. CDR1 and CDR2 from the germline V gene are MNHNS and SASEGT. CDR3 DNA sequence: TGTGCCAGCAGAGTCGGTTACGAGCAGTACTTC. It is translated as CASRVGYEQYF.

The rearrangement uses TRBV5-4 and TRBJ1-6; 8 bases are shared with TRBD1. Germline assignment: CDR1 SGHNT and CDR2 YYREEE (reference sequence). V shed 6 bases and J 2 bases; nucleotides not matched to a gene: 13. The CDR3 has 18 residues. CDR3 sequence reads: CASTASVAGGTYNSPLHF. CDR3 coding DNA: TGTGCCAGCACCGCTTCGGTGGCAGGGGGCACCTATAATTCACCCCTCCACTTT.

The V and J genes are TRBV2 and TRBJ1-3, with 8 bases aligning to TRBD1. V trimming: 5 bases; J trimming: 0 bases; junction bases outside the gene matches: 12. This CDR3 contains 18 residues. The germline V gene has CDR1 SNHLY and CDR2 FYNNEI. The CDR3 DNA is TGTGCCAGCAGTATTGTAGCGGGACAGGCGGGCTCTGGAAACACCATATATTTT. Amino acid sequence: CASSIVAGQAGSGNTIYF.

The chain couples TRBV29-1 to TRBJ2-2; no reliable D call. In germline, CDR1 is SQVTM, CDR2 ANQGSEA. The CDR3 is made up of 12 amino acids. V lost 8 bases and J 7 bases, leaving 14 bases between the germline ends. The CDR3 loop is CSREGLGGELFF. CDR3 bases: TGCAGCAGGGAAGGGTTGGGCGGGGAGCTGTTTTTT.

This clone was detected many times. This chain connects TRBV5-1 to TRBJ1-1; possible D gene TRBD1, 6 bases. The germline CDR1 and CDR2 sequences are SGHRS and YFSETQ. CDR3 length: 14 residues. V lost 0 bases, J lost 3 bases, and 9 bases lay in between. This chain's CDR3 is CASSLDREHTEAFF. In DNA form, the CDR3 reads TGCGCCAGCAGCTTGGACAGGGAACACACTGAAGCTTTCTTT.

The rearrangement joins TRBV27 to TRBJ2-6; no firm D call. The germline CDR1 and CDR2 sequences are MNHEY and SMNVEV (reference sequence). V was cut by 6 bases and J by 1 base, with 4 bases left in between. CDR3 length equals 13 residues. The CDR3 bases are TGTGCCAGCAGCTCATCTGGGGCCAACGTCCTGACTTTC. Its protein is CASSSSGANVLTF.